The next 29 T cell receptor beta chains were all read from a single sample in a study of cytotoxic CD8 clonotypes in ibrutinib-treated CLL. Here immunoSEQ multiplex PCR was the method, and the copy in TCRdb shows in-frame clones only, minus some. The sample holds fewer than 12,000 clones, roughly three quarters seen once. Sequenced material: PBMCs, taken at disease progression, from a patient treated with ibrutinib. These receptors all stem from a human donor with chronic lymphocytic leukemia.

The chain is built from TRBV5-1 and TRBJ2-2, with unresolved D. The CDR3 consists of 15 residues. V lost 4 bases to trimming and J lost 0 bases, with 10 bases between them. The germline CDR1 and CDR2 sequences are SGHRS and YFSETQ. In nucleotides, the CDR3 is TGCGCCAGCAGCCTGGACCGAGCGAACACCGGGGAGCTGTTTTTT. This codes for CASSLDRANTGELFF.

The CDR3 sequence is CAWTGLAVNEQFF. CDR3 DNA: TGTGCCTGGACCGGACTAGCGGTGAATGAGCAGTTCTTC. The gene calls are TRBV30 and TRBJ2-1, with 10 nucleotides matching TRBD2. The V gene end was trimmed by 4 bases and the J gene end by 7 bases; junction bases not matched to a gene: 4. The CDR3 covers 13 residues. Germline loops: CDR1 GTSNPN, CDR2 SVGIG (reference sequence).

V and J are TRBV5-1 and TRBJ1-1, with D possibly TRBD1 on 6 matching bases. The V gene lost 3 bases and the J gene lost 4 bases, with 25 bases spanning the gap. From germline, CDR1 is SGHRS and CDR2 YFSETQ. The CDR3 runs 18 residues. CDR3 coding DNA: TGCGCCAGCAGCTACACCCCCGGGACAAGTAGGTTAGGCACTGAAGCTTTCTTT. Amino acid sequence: CASSYTPGTSRLGTEAFF. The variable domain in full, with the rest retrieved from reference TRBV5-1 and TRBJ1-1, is KAGVTQTPRYLIKTRGQQVTLSCSPISGHRSVSWYQQTPGQGLQFLFEYFSETQRNKGNFPGRFSGRQFSNSRSEMNVSTLELGDSALYLCASSYTPGTSRLGTEAFFGQGTRLTVV.

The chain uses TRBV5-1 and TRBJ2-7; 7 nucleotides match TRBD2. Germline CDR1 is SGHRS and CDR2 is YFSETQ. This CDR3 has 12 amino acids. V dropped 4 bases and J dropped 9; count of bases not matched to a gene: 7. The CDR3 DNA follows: TGCGCCAGCAGCCCCTCGGGGGGTCGGCAGTACTTC. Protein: CASSPSGGRQYF.

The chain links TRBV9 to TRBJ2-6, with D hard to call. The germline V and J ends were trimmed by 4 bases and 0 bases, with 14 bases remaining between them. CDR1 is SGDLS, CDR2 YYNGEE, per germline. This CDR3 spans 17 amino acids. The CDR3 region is CASSPYRVSSGANVLTF. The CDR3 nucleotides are TGTGCCAGCAGCCCCTACCGGGTATCCTCTGGGGCCAACGTCCTGACTTTC. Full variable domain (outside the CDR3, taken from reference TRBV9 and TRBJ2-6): DSGVTQTPKHLITATGQRVTLRCSPRSGDLSVYWYQQSLDQGLQFLIQYYNGEERAKGNILERFSAQQFPDLHSELNLSSLELGDSALYFCASSPYRVSSGANVLTFGAGSRLTVL.

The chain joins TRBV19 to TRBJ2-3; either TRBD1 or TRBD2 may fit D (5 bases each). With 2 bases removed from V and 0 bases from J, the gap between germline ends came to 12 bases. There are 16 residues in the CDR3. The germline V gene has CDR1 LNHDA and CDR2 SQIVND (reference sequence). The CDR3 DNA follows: TGTGCCAGTAGTATACCCCGGGGACCTAGCACAGATACGCAGTATTTT. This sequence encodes CASSIPRGPSTDTQYF.

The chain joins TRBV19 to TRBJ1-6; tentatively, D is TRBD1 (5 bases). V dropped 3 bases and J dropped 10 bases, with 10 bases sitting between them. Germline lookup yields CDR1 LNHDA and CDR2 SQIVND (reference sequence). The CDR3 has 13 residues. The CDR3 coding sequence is TGTGCCAGTAGTATTCAGGGAGAATCACCCCTCCACTTT. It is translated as CASSIQGESPLHF.

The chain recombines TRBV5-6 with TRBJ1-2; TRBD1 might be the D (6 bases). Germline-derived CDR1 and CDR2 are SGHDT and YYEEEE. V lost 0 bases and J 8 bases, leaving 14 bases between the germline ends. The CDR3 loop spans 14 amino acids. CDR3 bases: TGTGCCAGCAGCTTGGCCAGGACAGTGGTCGGCTACACCTTC. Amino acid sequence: CASSLARTVVGYTF. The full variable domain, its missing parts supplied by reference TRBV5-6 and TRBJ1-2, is DAGVTQSPTHLIKTRGQQVTLRCSPKSGHDTVSWYQQALGQGPQFIFQYYEEEERQRGNFPDRFSGHQFPNYSSELNVNALLLGDSALYLCASSLARTVVGYTFGSGTRLTVV.

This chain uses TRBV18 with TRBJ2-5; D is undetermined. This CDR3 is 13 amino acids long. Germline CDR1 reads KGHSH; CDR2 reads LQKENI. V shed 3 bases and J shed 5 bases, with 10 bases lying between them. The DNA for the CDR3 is TGTGCCAGCTCACCCGGGTTGGGGGAGACCCAGTACTTC. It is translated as CASSPGLGETQYF.

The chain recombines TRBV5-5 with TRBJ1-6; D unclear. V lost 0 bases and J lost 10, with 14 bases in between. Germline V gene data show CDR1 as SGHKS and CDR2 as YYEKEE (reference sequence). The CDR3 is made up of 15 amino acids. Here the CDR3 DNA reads TGTGCCAGCAGCTTGGCCGGAGGTCTAGACTCACCCCTCCACTTT. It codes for CASSLAGGLDSPLHF.

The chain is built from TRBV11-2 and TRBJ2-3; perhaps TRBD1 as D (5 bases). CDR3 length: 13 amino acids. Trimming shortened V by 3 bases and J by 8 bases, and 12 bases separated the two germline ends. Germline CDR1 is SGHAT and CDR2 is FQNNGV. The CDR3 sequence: CASSLEIGVTQYF. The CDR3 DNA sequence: TGTGCCAGCAGCTTGGAAATAGGGGTTACGCAGTATTTT. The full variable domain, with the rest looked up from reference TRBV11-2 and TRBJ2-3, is EAGVAQSPRYKIIEKRQSVAFWCNPISGHATLYWYQQILGQGPKLLIQFQNNGVVDDSQLPKDRFSAERLKGVDSTLKIQPAKLEDSAVYLCASSLEIGVTQYFGPGTRLTVL.

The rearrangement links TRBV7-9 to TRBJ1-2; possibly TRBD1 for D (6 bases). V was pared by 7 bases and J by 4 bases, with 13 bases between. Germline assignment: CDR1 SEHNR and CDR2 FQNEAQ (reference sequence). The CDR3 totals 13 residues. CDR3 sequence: CASTKDSFYGYTF. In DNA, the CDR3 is TGTGCCAGCACCAAGGACAGTTTCTATGGCTACACCTTC.

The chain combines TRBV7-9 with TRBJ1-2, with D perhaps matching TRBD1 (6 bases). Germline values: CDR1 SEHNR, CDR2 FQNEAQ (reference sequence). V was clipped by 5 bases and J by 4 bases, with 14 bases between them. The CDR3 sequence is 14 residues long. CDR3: CASSTRGQSYGYTF. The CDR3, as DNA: TGTGCCAGCAGCACGAGAGGACAGTCCTATGGCTACACCTTC. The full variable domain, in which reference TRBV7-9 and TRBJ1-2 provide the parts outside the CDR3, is DTGVSQNPRHKITKRGQNVTFRCDPISEHNRLYWYRQTLGQGPEFLTYFQNEAQLEKSRLLSDRFSAERPKGSFSTLEIQRTEQGDSAMYLCASSTRGQSYGYTFGSGTRLTVV.

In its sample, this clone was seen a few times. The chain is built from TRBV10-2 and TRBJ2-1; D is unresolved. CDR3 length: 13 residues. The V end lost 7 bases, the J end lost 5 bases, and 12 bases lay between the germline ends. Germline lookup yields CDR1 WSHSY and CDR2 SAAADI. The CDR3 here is CASNGPLNNEQFF. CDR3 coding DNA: TGCGCCAGCAACGGGCCGCTTAACAATGAGCAGTTCTTC.

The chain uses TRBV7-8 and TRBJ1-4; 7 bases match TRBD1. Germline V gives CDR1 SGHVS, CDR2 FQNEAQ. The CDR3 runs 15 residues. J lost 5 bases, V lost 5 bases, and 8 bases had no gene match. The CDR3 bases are TGTGCCAGCAGCCAGCAGGGACAGAGGAATGAAAAACTGTTTTTT. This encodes CASSQQGQRNEKLFF.

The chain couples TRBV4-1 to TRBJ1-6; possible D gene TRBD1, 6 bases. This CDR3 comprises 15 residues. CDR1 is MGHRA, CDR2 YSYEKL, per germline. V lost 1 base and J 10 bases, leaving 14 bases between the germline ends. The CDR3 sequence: CASSQAHRATSPLHF. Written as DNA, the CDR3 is TGCGCCAGCAGCCAAGCACACAGGGCTACATCACCCCTCCACTTT.

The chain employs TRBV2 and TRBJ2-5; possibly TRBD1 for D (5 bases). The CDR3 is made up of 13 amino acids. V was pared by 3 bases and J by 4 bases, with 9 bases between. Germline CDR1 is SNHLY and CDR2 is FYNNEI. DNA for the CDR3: TGTGCCAGCAGTGAGGGGCTAGGAGAGACCCAGTACTTC. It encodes CASSEGLGETQYF.

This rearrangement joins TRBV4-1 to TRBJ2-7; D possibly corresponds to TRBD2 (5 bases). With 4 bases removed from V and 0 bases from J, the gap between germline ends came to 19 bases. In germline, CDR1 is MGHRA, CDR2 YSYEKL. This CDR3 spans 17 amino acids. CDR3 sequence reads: CASSRAADAGSSYEQYF. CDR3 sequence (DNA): TGCGCCAGCAGCCGAGCGGCTGACGCAGGTTCCTCCTACGAGCAGTACTTC.

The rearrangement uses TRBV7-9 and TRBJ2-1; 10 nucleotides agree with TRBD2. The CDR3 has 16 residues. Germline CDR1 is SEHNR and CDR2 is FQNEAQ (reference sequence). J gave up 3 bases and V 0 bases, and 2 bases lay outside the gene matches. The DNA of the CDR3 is TGTGCCAGCAGCTTAGCGGGGACTAGCGACTACAATGAGCAGTTCTTC. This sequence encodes CASSLAGTSDYNEQFF.

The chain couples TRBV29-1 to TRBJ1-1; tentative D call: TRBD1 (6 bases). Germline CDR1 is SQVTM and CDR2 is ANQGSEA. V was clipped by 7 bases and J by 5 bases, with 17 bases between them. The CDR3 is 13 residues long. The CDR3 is CSGGEGGGTEAFF. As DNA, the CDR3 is TGCAGCGGGGGCGAGGGGGGAGGTACTGAAGCTTTCTTT.

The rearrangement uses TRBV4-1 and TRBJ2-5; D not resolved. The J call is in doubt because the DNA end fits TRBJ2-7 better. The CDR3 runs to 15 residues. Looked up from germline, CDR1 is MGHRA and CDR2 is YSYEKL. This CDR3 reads CASSQSVAPSYEQYF. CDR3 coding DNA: TGCGCCAGCAGCCAATCGGTCGCGCCGTCCTACGAGCAGTACTTC.

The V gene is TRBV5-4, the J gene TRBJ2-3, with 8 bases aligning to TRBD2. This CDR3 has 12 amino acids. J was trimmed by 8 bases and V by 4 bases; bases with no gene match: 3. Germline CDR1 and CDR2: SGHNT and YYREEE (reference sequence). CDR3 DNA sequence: TGTGCCAGCAGCCTTCGGGGGGGTACGCAGTATTTT. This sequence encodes CASSLRGGTQYF.

CDR3 in DNA: TGTGCCAGCAGGGAGCGGGACAAAAAAGGCTACACCTTC. Translation: CASRERDKKGYTF. The J gene is TRBJ1-2, the V gene TRBV7-9; TRBD1 might be the D (6 bases). This CDR3 contains 13 residues. From germline, CDR1 is SEHNR and CDR2 FQNEAQ (reference sequence). Trimming removed 6 bases from V and 8 bases from J, with 16 bases in between.

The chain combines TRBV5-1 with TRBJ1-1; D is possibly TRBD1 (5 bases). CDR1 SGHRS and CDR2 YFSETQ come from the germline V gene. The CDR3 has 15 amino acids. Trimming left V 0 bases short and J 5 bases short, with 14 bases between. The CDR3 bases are TGCGCCAGCAGCTTGGTTCCGGGGCTGGGGACTGAAGCTTTCTTT. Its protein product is CASSLVPGLGTEAFF.

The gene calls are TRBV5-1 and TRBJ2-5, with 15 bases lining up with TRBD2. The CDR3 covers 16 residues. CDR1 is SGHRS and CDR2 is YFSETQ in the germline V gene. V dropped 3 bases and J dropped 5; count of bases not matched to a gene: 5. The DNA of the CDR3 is TGCGCCAGCAGCTCGGGACTAGCGGGAGGAGGGGAGACCCAGTACTTC. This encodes CASSSGLAGGGETQYF.

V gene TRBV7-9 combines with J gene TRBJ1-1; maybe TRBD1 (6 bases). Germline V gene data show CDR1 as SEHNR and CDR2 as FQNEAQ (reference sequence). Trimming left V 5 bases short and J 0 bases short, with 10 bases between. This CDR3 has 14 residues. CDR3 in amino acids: CASSAGQLNTEAFF. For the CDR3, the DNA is TGTGCCAGCAGCGCTGGACAGTTGAACACTGAAGCTTTCTTT. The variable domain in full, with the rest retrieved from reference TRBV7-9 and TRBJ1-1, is DTGVSQNPRHKITKRGQNVTFRCDPISEHNRLYWYRQTLGQGPEFLTYFQNEAQLEKSRLLSDRFSAERPKGSFSTLEIQRTEQGDSAMYLCASSAGQLNTEAFFGQGTRLTVV.

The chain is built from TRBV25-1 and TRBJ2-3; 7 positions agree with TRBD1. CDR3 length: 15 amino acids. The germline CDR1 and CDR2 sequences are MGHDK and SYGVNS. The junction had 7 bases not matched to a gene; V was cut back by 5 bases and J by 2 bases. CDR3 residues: CASSQSDRSTDTQYF. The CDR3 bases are TGTGCCAGCAGTCAATCGGACAGGTCCACAGATACGCAGTATTTT. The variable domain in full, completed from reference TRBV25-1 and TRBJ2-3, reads EADIYQTPRYLVIGTGKKITLECSQTMGHDKMYWYQQDPGMELHLIHYSYGVNSTEKGDLSSESTVSRIRTEHFPLTLESARPSHTSQYLCASSQSDRSTDTQYFGPGTRLTVL.

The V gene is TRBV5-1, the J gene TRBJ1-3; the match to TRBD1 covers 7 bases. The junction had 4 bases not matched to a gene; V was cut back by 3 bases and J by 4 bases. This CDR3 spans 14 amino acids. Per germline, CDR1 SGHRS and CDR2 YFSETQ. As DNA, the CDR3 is TGCGCCAGCAGCTCACAGGGGTCAGGAAACACCATATATTTT. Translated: CASSSQGSGNTIYF.

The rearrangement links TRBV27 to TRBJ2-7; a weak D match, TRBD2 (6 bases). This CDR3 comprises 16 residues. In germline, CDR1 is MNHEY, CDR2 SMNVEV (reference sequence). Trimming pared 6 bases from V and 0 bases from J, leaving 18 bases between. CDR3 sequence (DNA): TGTGCCAGCAGCCGAAGGAGGGGCCTTAGCTCCTACGAGCAGTACTTC. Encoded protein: CASSRRRGLSSYEQYF.